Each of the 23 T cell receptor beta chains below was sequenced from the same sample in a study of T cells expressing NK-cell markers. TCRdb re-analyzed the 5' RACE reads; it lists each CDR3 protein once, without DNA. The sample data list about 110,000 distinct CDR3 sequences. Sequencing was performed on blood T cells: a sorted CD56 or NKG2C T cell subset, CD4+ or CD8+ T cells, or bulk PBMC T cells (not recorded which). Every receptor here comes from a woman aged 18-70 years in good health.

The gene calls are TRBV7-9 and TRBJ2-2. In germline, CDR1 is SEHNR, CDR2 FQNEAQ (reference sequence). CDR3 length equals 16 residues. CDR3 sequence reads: CASSSTGGADTGELFF.

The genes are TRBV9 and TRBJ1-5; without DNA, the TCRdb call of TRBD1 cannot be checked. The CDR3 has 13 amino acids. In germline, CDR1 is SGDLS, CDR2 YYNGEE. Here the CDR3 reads CASSVVPGEPQHF.

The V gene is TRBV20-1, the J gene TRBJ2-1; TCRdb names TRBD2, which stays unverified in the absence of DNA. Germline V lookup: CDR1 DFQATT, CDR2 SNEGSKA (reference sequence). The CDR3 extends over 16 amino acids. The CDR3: CSARVSMAGDYNEQFF.

The CDR3 reads CASSPPRISGNTIYF. This chain links TRBV12-3 or TRBV12-4 with TRBJ1-3; lacking DNA, the TRBD1 call made by TCRdb goes unchecked. The CDR3 covers 15 residues.

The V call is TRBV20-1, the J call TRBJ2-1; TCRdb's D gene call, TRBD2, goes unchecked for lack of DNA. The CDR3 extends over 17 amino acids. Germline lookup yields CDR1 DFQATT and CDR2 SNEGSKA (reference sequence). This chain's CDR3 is CSARGVVLTGGPNEQFF.

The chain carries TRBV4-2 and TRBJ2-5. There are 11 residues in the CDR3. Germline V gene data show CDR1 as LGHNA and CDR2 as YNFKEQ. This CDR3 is CASSHDETQYF.

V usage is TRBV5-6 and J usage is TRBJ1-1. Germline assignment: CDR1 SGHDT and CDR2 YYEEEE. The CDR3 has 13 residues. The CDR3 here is CASSLGTFTEAFF.

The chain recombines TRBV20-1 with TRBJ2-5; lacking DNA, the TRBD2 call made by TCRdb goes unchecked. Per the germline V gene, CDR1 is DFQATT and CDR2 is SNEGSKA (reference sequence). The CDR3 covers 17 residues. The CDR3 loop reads CSAPPGLAAPEEETQYF.

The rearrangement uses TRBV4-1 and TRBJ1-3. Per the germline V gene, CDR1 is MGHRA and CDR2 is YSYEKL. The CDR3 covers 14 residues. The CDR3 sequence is CASSLGHPGNTIYF.

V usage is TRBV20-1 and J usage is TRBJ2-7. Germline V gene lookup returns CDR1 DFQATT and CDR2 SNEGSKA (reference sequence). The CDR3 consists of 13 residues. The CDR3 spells CSARLGYSYEQYF.

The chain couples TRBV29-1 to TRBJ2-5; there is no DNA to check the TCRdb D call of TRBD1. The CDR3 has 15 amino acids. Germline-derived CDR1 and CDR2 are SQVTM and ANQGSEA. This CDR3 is CSVEDPGTGKETQYF.

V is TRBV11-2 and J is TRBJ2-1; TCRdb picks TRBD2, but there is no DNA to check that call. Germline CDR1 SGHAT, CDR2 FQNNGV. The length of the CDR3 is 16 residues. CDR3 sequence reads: CASSFPGLAAYNEQFF.

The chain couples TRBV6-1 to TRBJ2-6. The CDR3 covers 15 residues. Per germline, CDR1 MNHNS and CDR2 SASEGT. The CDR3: CASTPGYYGANVLTF.

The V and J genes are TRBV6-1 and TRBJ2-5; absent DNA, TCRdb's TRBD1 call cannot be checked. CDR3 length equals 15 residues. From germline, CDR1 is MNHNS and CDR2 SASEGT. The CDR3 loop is CASSELERLGETQYF.

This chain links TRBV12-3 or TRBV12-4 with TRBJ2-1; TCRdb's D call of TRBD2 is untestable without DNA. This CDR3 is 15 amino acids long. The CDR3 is CASSLLAGTKNEQFF.

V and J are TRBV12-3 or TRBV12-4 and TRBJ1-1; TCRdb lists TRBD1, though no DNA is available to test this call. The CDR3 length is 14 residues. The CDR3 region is CASSLTGVGTEAFF.

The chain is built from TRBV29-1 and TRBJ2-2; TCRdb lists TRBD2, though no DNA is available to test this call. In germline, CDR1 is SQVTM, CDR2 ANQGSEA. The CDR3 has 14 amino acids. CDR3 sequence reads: CSAKAGTNTGELFF.

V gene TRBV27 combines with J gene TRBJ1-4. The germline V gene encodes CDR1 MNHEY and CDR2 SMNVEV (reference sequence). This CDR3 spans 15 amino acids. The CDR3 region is CASSSVRHLPEKLFF.

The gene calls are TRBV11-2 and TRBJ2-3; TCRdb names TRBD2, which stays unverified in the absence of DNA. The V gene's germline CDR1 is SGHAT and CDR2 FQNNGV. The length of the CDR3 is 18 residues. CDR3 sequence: CASSLFRLAGGSSDTQYF.

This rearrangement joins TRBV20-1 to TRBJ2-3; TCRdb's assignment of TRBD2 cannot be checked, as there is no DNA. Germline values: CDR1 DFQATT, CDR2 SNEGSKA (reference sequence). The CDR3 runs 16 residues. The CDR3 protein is CSARDLGEGITDTQYF.

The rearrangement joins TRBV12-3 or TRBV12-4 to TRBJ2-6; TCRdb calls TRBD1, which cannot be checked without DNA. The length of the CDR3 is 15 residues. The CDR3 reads CASSSPPAGANVLTF.

CDR3 residues: CASRRRDTQYF. The chain is built from TRBV5-6 and TRBJ2-3; the TRBD2 assignment by TCRdb is unverifiable without DNA. The CDR3 totals 11 residues. The germline CDR1 and CDR2 sequences are SGHDT and YYEEEE.

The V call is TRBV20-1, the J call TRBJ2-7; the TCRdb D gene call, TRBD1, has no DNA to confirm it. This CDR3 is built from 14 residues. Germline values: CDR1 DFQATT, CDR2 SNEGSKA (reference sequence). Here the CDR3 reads CSARDEGQTYEQYF.